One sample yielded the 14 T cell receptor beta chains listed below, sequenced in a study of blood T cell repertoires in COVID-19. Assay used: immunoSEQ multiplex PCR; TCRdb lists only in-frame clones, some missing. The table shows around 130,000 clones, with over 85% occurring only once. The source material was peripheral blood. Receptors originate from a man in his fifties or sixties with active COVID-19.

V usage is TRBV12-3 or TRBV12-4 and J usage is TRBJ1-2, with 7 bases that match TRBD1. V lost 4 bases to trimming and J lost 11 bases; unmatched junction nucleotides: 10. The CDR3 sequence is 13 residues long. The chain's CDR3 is CASSWGQRSGYTF. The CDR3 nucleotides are TGTGCCAGCAGTTGGGGACAGAGGAGTGGTTACACCTTC.

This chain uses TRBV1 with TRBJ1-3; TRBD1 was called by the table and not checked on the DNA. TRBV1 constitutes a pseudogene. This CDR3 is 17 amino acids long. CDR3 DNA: TGCACCAGCAGCTTGGACCTGTCGCGGACAGCTGGAAACACCATATATTTT. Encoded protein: CTSSLDLSRTAGNTIYF.

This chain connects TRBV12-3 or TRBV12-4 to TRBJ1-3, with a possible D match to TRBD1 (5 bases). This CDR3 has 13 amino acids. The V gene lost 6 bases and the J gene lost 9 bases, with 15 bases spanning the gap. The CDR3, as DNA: TGTGCCAGCAGCAGGGCAGTCGAAGGCACCATATATTTT. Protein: CASSRAVEGTIYF.

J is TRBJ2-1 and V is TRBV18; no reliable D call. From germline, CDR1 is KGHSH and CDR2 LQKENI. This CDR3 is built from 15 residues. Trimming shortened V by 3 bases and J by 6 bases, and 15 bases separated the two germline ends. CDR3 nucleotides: TGTGCCAGCTCACCTACAGCAGTCCTTGGCAATGAGCAGTTCTTC. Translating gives CASSPTAVLGNEQFF.

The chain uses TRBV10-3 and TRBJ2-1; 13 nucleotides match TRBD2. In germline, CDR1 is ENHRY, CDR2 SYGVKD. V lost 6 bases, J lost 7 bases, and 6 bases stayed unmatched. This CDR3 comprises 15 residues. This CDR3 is CAIRPTSGGTNEQFF. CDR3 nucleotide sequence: TGTGCCATCAGACCGACTAGCGGGGGGACAAATGAGCAGTTCTTC.

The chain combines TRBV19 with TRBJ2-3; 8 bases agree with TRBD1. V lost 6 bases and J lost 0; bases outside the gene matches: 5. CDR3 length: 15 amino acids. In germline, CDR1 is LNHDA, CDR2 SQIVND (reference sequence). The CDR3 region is CASSPTGGSTDTQYF. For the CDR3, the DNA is TGTGCCAGTAGCCCCACAGGGGGTAGCACAGATACGCAGTATTTT. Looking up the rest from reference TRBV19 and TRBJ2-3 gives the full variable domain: DGGITQSPKYLFRKEGQNVTLSCEQNLNHDAMYWYRQDPGQGLRLIYYSQIVNDFQKGDIAEGYSVSREKKESFPLTVTSAQKNPTAFYLCASSPTGGSTDTQYFGPGTRLTVL.

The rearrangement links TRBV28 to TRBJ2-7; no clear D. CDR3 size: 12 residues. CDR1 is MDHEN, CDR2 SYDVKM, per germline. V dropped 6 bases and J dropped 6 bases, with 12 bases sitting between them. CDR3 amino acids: CASSPYTGEQYV. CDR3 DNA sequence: TGTGCCAGCAGCCCGTACACGGGCGAGCAGTACGTC.

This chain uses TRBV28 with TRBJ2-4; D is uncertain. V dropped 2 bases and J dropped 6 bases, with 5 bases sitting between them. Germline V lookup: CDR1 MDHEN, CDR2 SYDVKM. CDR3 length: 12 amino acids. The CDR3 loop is CASSLQANIQYF. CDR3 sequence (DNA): TGTGCCAGCAGTTTACAGGCAAACATTCAGTACTTC.

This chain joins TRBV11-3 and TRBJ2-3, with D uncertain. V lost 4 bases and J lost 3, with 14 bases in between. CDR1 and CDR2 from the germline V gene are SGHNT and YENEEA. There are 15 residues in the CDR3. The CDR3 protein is CASSSVLRKTDTQYF. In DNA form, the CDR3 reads TGTGCCAGCAGCTCCGTTTTGCGGAAGACAGATACGCAGTATTTT.

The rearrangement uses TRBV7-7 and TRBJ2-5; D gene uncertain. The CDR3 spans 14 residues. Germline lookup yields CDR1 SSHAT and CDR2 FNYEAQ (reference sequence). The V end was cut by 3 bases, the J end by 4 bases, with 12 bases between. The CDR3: CASSFSAAGETQYF. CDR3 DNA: TGTGCCAGCAGCTTTTCGGCGGCTGGAGAGACCCAGTACTTC.

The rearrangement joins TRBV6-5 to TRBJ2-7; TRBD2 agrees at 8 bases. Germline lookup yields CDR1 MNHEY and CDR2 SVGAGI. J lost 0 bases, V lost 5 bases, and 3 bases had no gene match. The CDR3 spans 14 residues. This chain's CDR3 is CASSLGTSSYEQYF. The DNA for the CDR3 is TGTGCCAGCAGTCTCGGGACTAGCTCCTACGAGCAGTACTTC.

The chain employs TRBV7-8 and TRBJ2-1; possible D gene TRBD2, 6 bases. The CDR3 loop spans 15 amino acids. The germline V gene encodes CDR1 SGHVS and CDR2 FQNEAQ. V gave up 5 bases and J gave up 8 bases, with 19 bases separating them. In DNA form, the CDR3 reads TGTGCCAGCAGCCCACACGGGGTGGGGGGAGATGAGCAGTTCTTC. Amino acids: CASSPHGVGGDEQFF.

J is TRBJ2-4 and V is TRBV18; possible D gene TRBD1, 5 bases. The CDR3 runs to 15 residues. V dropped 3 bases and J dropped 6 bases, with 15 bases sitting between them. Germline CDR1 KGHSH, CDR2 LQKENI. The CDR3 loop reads CASSPGRAVGNIQYF. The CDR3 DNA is TGTGCCAGCTCACCGGGCAGGGCGGTCGGAAACATTCAGTACTTC.

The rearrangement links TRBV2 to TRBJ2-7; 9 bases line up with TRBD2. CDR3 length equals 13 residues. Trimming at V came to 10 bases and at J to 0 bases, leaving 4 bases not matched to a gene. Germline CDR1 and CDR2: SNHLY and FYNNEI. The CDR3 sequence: CAKRTSASYEQYF. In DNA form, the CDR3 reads TGTGCCAAGAGGACTAGCGCCTCCTACGAGCAGTACTTC. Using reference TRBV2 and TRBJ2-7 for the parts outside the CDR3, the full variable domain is EPEVTQTPSHQVTQMGQEVILRCVPISNHLYFYWYRQILGQKVEFLVSFYNNEISEKSEIFDDQFSVERPDGSNFTLKIRSTKLEDSAMYFCAKRTSASYEQYFGPGTRLTVT.